Listed below are T cell receptor beta chains from one sample, sequenced in a study of blood T cell repertoires in COVID-19. Using immunoSEQ multiplex PCR, the repertoire was profiled, and TCRdb retains in-frame clones only, with some absent. The data hold over 120,000 clones, with around 80% observed a single time. The sample was peripheral blood. Receptors originate from a woman aged 55-75 years with acute or convalescent COVID-19. Each CDR3 is given with its conserved first and last residue.

v_gene: TRBV5-4; CDR3aa: CASSLAGGVTDTQYF
v_gene: TRBV27; CDR3aa: CASSFYLGTSGASTDTQYF
v_gene: TRBV6-5; CDR3aa: CASSRDSDSGNTIYF
v_gene: TRBV11-2; CDR3aa: CASSLDGDGTSGRMDEQFF
v_gene: TRBV5-1; CDR3aa: CASSLTTGGISGTHTDTQYF
v_gene: TRBV6-2/TRBV6-3; CDR3aa: CASSPPGTGLYNEQFF
v_gene: TRBV6-5; CDR3aa: CASSRQGSQPQHF
v_gene: TRBV6-6; CDR3aa: CASRNSGTRADNEQFF
v_gene: TRBV10-1; CDR3aa: CASSYEETQYF
v_gene: TRBV28; CDR3aa: CASSLDPGQGSQETQYF
v_gene: TRBV5-1; CDR3aa: CASSLVTSAIAFF
v_gene: TRBV30; CDR3aa: CAWAPSPGANVLTF
v_gene: TRBV2; CDR3aa: CASVSFGRMEAEKLFF
v_gene: TRBV14; CDR3aa: CASSSNQETQYF
v_gene: TRBV2; CDR3aa: CASIQAQGGTYEQYF
v_gene: TRBV6-4; CDR3aa: CASSAQGTGELFF
v_gene: TRBV19; CDR3aa: CASSLRTSGNSVNEQFF
v_gene: TRBV11-2; CDR3aa: CASSLDLNRGSDTEAFF
v_gene: TRBV7-2; CDR3aa: CASSLRGPEDTQYF